This T cell receptor (beta chain) was identified in a study of T-cell memory formation after mild COVID-19. Employing constant-segment primers, 5'RACE generated TCR alpha and TCR beta cDNA libraries bearing sample barcodes and UMIs. TCRdb reprocessed the 5' RACE reads via MiXCR and lists one record per CDR3 protein. Among 400,000 to 550,000 distinct CDR3 sequences listed, about 23% were seen once. Findings and limits, study-wide: Those CD4+ clones that contracted were mainly in CM and EM (CD8+ ones in EMRA). CD4/CD8 balance characterized clones contracting day 15 to 85, and CD4+ skew characterized later expanders.

The CDR3 spans 17 residues. In regard to this clonotype: Its antigen is unknown. The junction departs from germline at one end; a sequencing error may be responsible.

The source is an adult woman who had mild COVID-19 (a few samples of this study predate the infection). Cell type and time point are not known. The rearrangement joins TRBV23-1 to TRBJ1-5; maybe TRBD1 (5 bases). TRBV23-1 is flagged as an ORF with uncertain function. Sample: PBMCs or a T cell subset sorted from them (not recorded which). The CDR3 sequence: CDSSQVGGVYSNQPQHF. The DNA for the CDR3 is TGCGACAGCAGTCAAGTTGGGGGGGTTTATAGCAATCAGCCCCAGCATTTT.